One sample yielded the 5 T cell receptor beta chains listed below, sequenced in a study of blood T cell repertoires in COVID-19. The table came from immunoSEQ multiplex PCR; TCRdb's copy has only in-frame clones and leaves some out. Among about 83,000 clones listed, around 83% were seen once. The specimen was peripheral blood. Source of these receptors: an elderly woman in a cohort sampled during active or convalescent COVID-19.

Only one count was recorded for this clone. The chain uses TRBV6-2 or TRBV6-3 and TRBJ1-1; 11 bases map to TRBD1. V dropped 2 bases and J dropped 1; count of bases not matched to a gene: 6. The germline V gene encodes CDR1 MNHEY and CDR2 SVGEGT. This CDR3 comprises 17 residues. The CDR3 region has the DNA TGTGCCAGCAGTTACCCTCCGGGACAGGGGGGGAACACTGAAGCTTTCTTT. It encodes CASSYPPGQGGNTEAFF.

The CDR3 region is CASSLGPAGGQETQYF. The CDR3 DNA reads TGCGCCAGCAGCTTGGGGCCGGCAGGGGGCCAGGAGACCCAGTACTTC. The chain links TRBV5-1 to TRBJ2-5; 8 nucleotides align to TRBD1. Germline V gene data show CDR1 as SGHRS and CDR2 as YFSETQ. V dropped 0 bases and J dropped 5; count of bases not matched to a gene: 9. This CDR3 comprises 16 residues. The full variable domain, rest sourced from reference TRBV5-1 and TRBJ2-5, is KAGVTQTPRYLIKTRGQQVTLSCSPISGHRSVSWYQQTPGQGLQFLFEYFSETQRNKGNFPGRFSGRQFSNSRSEMNVSTLELGDSALYLCASSLGPAGGQETQYFGPGTRLLVL.

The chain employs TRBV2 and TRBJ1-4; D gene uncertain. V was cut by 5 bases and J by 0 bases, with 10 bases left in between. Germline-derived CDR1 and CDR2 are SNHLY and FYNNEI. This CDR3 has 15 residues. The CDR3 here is CASSPRVATNEKLFF. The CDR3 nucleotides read TGTGCCAGCAGTCCCCGCGTTGCAACTAATGAAAAACTGTTTTTT.

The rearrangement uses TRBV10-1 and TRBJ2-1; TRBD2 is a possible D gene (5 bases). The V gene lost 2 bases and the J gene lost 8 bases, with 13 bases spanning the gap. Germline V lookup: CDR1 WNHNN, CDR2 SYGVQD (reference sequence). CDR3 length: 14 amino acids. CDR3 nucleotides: TGCGCCAGCAGTGAGGTGGGAGCCGGGGATGAGCAGTTCTTC. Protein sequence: CASSEVGAGDEQFF.

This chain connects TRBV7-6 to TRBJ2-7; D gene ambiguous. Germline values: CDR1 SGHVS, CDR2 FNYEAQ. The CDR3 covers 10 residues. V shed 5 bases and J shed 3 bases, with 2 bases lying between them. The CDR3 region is CASSHYEQYV. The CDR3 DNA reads TGTGCCAGCAGCCACTACGAGCAGTACGTC.